These T cell receptor beta chains were read from a single sample in a study of radiotherapy plus CTLA-4 blockade in lung cancer. Produced via immunoSEQ multiplex PCR; TCRdb's table is partial and in-frame only. The sample holds some 32,000 clones, over 75% seen once. The sample in question was peripheral blood, obtained from a patient treated with radiotherapy plus ipilimumab. These receptors originate from a human donor with non-small cell lung cancer that progressed on radiotherapy plus ipilimumab. Both conserved end residues are part of each CDR3. The order of the fields is V gene, CDR3 length, D gene, J gene, clone size, CDR3 DNA, CDR3 protein. D genes are given only for firm matches. Clone size is shown for a subset of rows, as once, few, many or a class of expanded clone.

>TRBV6-6|15|TRBD1|TRBJ2-1|NA
TGTGCCAGCAGTCAACAGGGGGCCTCCTACAATGAGCAGTTCTTC
CASSQQGASYNEQFF
>TRBV4-1|16|TRBD2|TRBJ2-7|NA
TGCGCCAGCAGCCCCTCAAATTTAGCGGGTACCTACGAGCAGTACTTC
CASSPSNLAGTYEQYF
>TRBV19|16|NA|TRBJ2-2|NA
TGTGCCAGTCTTCTTGGGGCGCAGTCGGGTACCGGGGAGCTGTTTTTT
CASLLGAQSGTGELFF
>TRBV5-1|13|NA|TRBJ1-1|few
TGCGCCAGCAGCTTCCAGGGTATCGGTGAAGCTTTCTTT
CASSFQGIGEAFF
>TRBV4-1|16|TRBD2|TRBJ2-7|NA
TGCGCCAGCAGCCAAGGGCCTAGCGGGTTTATATCCGAGCAGTACTTC
CASSQGPSGFISEQYF
>TRBV27|17|NA|TRBJ1-1|NA
TGTGCCAGCAGTCCCCTGGCAGGTAGGGGCATGAACACTGAAGCTTTCTTT
CASSPLAGRGMNTEAFF
>TRBV7-9|14|NA|TRBJ2-2|NA
TGTGCCAGCAGCTTTCCCCGGAACACCGGGGAGCTGTTTTTT
CASSFPRNTGELFF
>TRBV10-3|14|NA|TRBJ2-5|NA
TGTGCCATCAGTGAGGGTGACAGCAAAGAGACCCAGTACTTC
CAISEGDSKETQYF
>TRBV20-1|11|NA|TRBJ2-1|NA
TGCAGTCGCGCCCGCTACAATGAGCAGTTCTTC
CSRARYNEQFF
>TRBV5-1|15|NA|TRBJ1-6|NA
TGCGCCAGCAGCTTGGACGGGAGTCCAAATTCACCCCTCCACTTT
CASSLDGSPNSPLHF
>TRBV7-2|16|TRBD2|TRBJ2-2|NA
TGTGCCAGCACCAGGTGGGGCGGGGGAGATGTCGGGGAGCTGTTTTTT
CASTRWGGGDVGELFF
>TRBV7-2|15|NA|TRBJ1-5|NA
TGTGCCAGCAGCTTAGATCCAGGGGGCAATCAGCCCCAGCATTTT
CASSLDPGGNQPQHF
>TRBV9|15|NA|TRBJ1-3|NA
TGTGCCAGCAGCACCCCCCGGCAGGGGACAAACACCATATATTTT
CASSTPRQGTNTIYF
>TRBV27|13|TRBD1|TRBJ2-7|NA
TGTGCCAGCCTCGACAGGGTAGGGGAAGAGCAGTACTTC
CASLDRVGEEQYF
>TRBV6-6|16|NA|TRBJ1-5|NA
TGTGCCAGCAGTTACACCTCTGACAGGAGCAATCAGCCCCAGCATTTT
CASSYTSDRSNQPQHF
>TRBV7-3|13|NA|TRBJ2-7|once
TGTGCCAGCAGCTTAACAGGGTCGGGGGAGCAGTACTTC
CASSLTGSGEQYF
>TRBV7-6|16|NA|TRBJ2-2|NA
TGTGCCAGCAGCTTATATCTGGGGCTCGGCACCGGGGAGCTGTTTTTT
CASSLYLGLGTGELFF
>TRBV1|19|NA|TRBJ1-3|few
TGCACCAGCAGCCACCGAGACAGAAATCCAAGAGACTCTGGAAACACCATATATTTT
CTSSHRDRNPRDSGNTIYF
>TRBV5-1|16|TRBD1|TRBJ2-1|NA
TGCGCCAGCAGCAACGGACAGGGGGTTTCCTACAATGAGCAGTTCTTC
CASSNGQGVSYNEQFF
>TRBV5-1|17|TRBD2|TRBJ2-5|NA
TGCGCCAGCAGCCCGGGGACTAGCGGGGGGGCTGAAGAGACCCAGTACTTC
CASSPGTSGGAEETQYF
>TRBV5-1|12|NA|TRBJ2-3|few
TGCGCCAGCAGCTTTACTGTAGATACGCAGTATTTT
CASSFTVDTQYF
>TRBV19|14|TRBD1|TRBJ2-3|NA
TGTGCCAGCTCGAACAGGGGGGAGACAGATACGCAGTATTTT
CASSNRGETDTQYF
>TRBV5-4|14|TRBD1|TRBJ1-5|NA
TGTGCCAGCAGCATCGACAGGGTGGGCCAGCCCCAGCATTTT
CASSIDRVGQPQHF
>TRBV19|16|TRBD1|TRBJ2-5|NA
TGTGCCAGTAGTATGCTACAGGGGGCGCTAGGGGAGACCCAGTACTTC
CASSMLQGALGETQYF
>TRBV2|19|TRBD1|TRBJ2-6|NA
TGTGCCAGCAGACGGGGACAGGGGATCCCTACCTCTGGGGCCAACGTCCTGACTTTC
CASRRGQGIPTSGANVLTF
>TRBV6-1|16|TRBD2|TRBJ2-7|NA
TGTGCCAGCAGTGCTCCAGCGGGGGAGGGCCCCTACGAGCAGTACTTC
CASSAPAGEGPYEQYF
>TRBV7-2|16|TRBD1|TRBJ2-7|NA
TGTGCCAGCAGCCCACGTCCGGGACAGGGGACCTACGAGCAGTACTTC
CASSPRPGQGTYEQYF
>TRBV27|14|NA|TRBJ1-1|NA
TGTGCCAGCAGTTCCCGGGCCCGGGGCACTGAAGCTTTCTTT
CASSSRARGTEAFF
>TRBV6-6|15|NA|TRBJ1-1|NA
TGTGCCAGCAGTCCCTCGGGCAGGGCGAACACTGAAGCTTTCTTT
CASSPSGRANTEAFF
>TRBV6-5|14|NA|TRBJ2-7|NA
TGTGCCAGCAGTTACCGGCGGGGTGGGAACGAGCAGTACTTC
CASSYRRGGNEQYF
>TRBV9|15|NA|TRBJ2-3|NA
TGTGCCAGCAGCGTACAGGGCTCTAGCACAGATACGCAGTATTTT
CASSVQGSSTDTQYF
>TRBV28|14|NA|TRBJ1-6|once
TGTGCCAGCAGTTTTTTACAGGGAAATTCACCCCTCCACTTT
CASSFLQGNSPLHF
>TRBV11-2|14|TRBD1|TRBJ2-1|NA
TGTGCCAGCAGCTTACGACAGGGGGTAAATGAGCAGTTCTTC
CASSLRQGVNEQFF
>TRBV6-6|15|TRBD1|TRBJ1-2|NA
TGTGCCAGCAGGGGACGGACAGGGTCTAACTATGGCTACACCTTC
CASRGRTGSNYGYTF
>TRBV11-2|16|NA|TRBJ1-1|NA
TGTGCCAGCAGCTTCCCGGGAGGGCAATGGGCCACTGAAGCTTTCTTT
CASSFPGGQWATEAFF
>TRBV4-2|14|NA|TRBJ2-3|NA
TGTGCCAGCAGGGGAGGGGGAGCCGCAGATACGCAGTATTTT
CASRGGGAADTQYF
>TRBV5-1|17|NA|TRBJ1-5|few
TGCGCCAGCAGCCCTGGAGTGACAGATCTCAGCAATCAGCCCCAGCATTTT
CASSPGVTDLSNQPQHF
>TRBV4-1|16|NA|TRBJ1-2|NA
TGCGCCAGCAGCCAAGACCACGCGGGGGGCGGCTATGGCTACACCTTC
CASSQDHAGGGYGYTF
>TRBV7-9|16|TRBD2|TRBJ2-3|NA
TGTGCCCTTAATTGGGGGAGCGGGGGGATCACAGATACGCAGTATTTT
CALNWGSGGITDTQYF
>TRBV5-1|14|NA|TRBJ1-6|NA
TGCGCCAGCAGCTTGGAAGAGCGGGATTCACCCCTCCACTTT
CASSLEERDSPLHF
>TRBV28|13|TRBD1|TRBJ2-7|few
TGTGCCAGCAGTCCACAGACAGGGAACGAGCAGTACTTC
CASSPQTGNEQYF
>TRBV7-9|17|TRBD1|TRBJ2-1|NA
TGTGCCAGCAGCTCGGTCACCGGGACAGTCTTCTACAATGAGCAGTTCTTC
CASSSVTGTVFYNEQFF
>TRBV9|16|NA|TRBJ1-1|NA
TGTGCCAGCAGCGTAGATGTTGTAGGCCCGAGGACTGAAGCTTTCTTT
CASSVDVVGPRTEAFF
>TRBV7-9|14|TRBD1|TRBJ1-2|NA
TGTGCCAGCAGCTTCCAAACAGGGGACTATGGCTACACCTTC
CASSFQTGDYGYTF
>TRBV5-1|14|NA|TRBJ2-7|few
TGCGCCAGCAGTCCCGGGCACACAGGGAACGAGCAGTACTTC
CASSPGHTGNEQYF
>TRBV10-2|15|TRBD1|TRBJ1-1|NA
TGCGCCAGCAGTAGACAGGGTACGGGGAACACTGAAGCTTTCTTT
CASSRQGTGNTEAFF
>TRBV18|16|TRBD1|TRBJ1-5|NA
TGTGCCAGCTCATCTACCGGGACAGGGGGCAATCAGCCCCAGCATTTT
CASSSTGTGGNQPQHF
>TRBV5-1|18|NA|TRBJ2-5|NA
TGCGCCAGCAGCTTGGCGCCTCTGACAGCCTTAACCCAAGAGACCCAGTACTTC
CASSLAPLTALTQETQYF
>TRBV7-9|15|TRBD2|TRBJ2-3|NA
TGTGCCAGCAGCTTCGTAGCGGGGGTCGCGGATACGCAGTATTTT
CASSFVAGVADTQYF
>TRBV7-3|16|NA|TRBJ2-7|NA
TGTGCCAGCAGCTTAGAGAACAGCTTAAGACCCTACGAGCAGTACTTC
CASSLENSLRPYEQYF
>TRBV19|15|NA|TRBJ1-6|once
TGTGCCAGTAGTATCGAAAGGGAGGTTGACTCACCCCTCCACTTT
CASSIEREVDSPLHF
>TRBV28|15|NA|TRBJ1-4|NA
TGTGCCAGCAGAATAAGGGGGAAAACTAATGAAAAACTGTTTTTT
CASRIRGKTNEKLFF
>TRBV19|18|TRBD1|TRBJ1-1|NA
TGTGCCAGTAGTATAGGAGTAGGAGGGGGCGCAGGGAACACTGAAGCTTTCTTT
CASSIGVGGGAGNTEAFF